Here is one T cell receptor (beta chain) with its context. These data are taken from a study of blood T cell repertoires in COVID-19. Looked up from germline, CDR1 is SGHAT and CDR2 is FQNNGV. The germline V and J ends were trimmed by 3 bases and 8 bases, with 13 bases remaining between them. This CDR3 contains 14 residues. Sequencing was performed with immunoSEQ multiplex PCR; in TCRdb, only in-frame clones are kept and a portion is missing. Among about 150,000 clones, about 83% were seen once, and the ten largest hold around 10%. The chain is built from TRBV11-2 and TRBJ1-4, with D unresolved. Source material: peripheral blood. The clonotype was recovered from a woman aged 55-70 years with COVID-19, enrolled during active disease. The CDR3 here is CASSLSGEIEKLFF. The CDR3 nucleotides are TGTGCCAGCAGCTTGTCCGGGGAGATAGAAAAACTGTTTTTT.